This TCR beta chain was sequenced during a study of beta chain features in type 1 diabetes. Findings and caveats of the study: Naive, central memory and Treg TCRB repertoires seemed to resemble each other more closely in patients than they did in healthy donors.

This clone was recorded a few times. Its specificity is unknown. V was shortened by 4 bases and J by 1 base, with 8 bases between the two germline ends. CDR1 MNHEY and CDR2 SVGAGI come from the germline V gene. CDR3 length: 14 amino acids. TCRB transcripts that were expressed got sequenced, as all of the isolated RNA had been reverse transcribed. Libraries were prepared by immunoSEQ multiplex PCR; TCRdb keeps only in-frame clonotypes and omits some of them. The top ten clones hold roughly 2% of a sample with 150,000 to 190,000 clones, around 10% of them seen once. This clonotype was obtained from a man aged 18 to 30 in good health. The chain couples TRBV6-5 to TRBJ2-4; D may be TRBD2 (5 bases). What was sequenced was central memory CD4+ T cells from blood. Here the CDR3 reads CASSSSGAKNIQYF. The CDR3 DNA follows: TGTGCCAGCAGTTCGTCGGGGGCCAAAAACATTCAGTACTTC.